This is a list of T cell receptor beta chains from one sample in a study of cytomegalovirus exposure and HLA in healthy donors. The table came from immunoSEQ multiplex PCR; TCRdb's copy has only in-frame clones and leaves some out. The sample lists a few hundred thousand clones; 75% to 85% were seen once. Sequencing used PBMCs. The receptor source for this set is an older woman in good health and CMV-seropositive. Both conserved end residues are part of each CDR3. The D gene is left open where the match is weak. Clone size is stated in some rows and not others, as once, few, many or a class when expanded.

>TRBV28|.|TRBD1|TRBJ2-3
CASSKGTASSTDTQYF
TGTGCCAGCAGTAAAGGGACAGCCTCTAGCACAGATACGCAGTATTTT
>TRBV6-1|.|TRBD1|TRBJ2-7
CASTPTGVEQYF
TGTGCCAGCACCCCGACAGGGGTCGAGCAGTACTTC
>TRBV11-2|.|.|TRBJ2-7
CASSLFEEGYEQYF
TGTGCCAGCAGCTTGTTTGAGGAGGGCTACGAGCAGTACTTC
>TRBV4-1|.|TRBD2|TRBJ2-1
CASSRTSGRLGNEQFF
TGCGCCAGCAGTCGGACTAGCGGGAGGCTTGGGAATGAGCAGTTCTTC
>TRBV5-1|.|.|TRBJ2-7
CASSLASSYEQYF
TGCGCCAGCAGCCTGGCCTCTTCTTACGAGCAGTACTTC
>TRBV7-9|.|TRBD1|TRBJ1-2
CASRAALTGNYGYTF
TGTGCCAGCAGGGCCGCTTTGACAGGGAACTATGGCTACACCTTC
>TRBV2|.|TRBD2|TRBJ2-2
CATGTSLKSNTGELFF
TGTGCCACCGGGACTAGCCTAAAATCGAACACCGGGGAGCTGTTTTTT
>TRBV10-2|.|TRBD2|TRBJ2-2
CASSEWRGLGVFTGELFF
TGCGCCAGCAGTGAGTGGAGGGGACTAGGCGTCTTCACCGGGGAGCTGTTTTTT
>TRBV19|.|TRBD2|TRBJ2-2
CASMGRATGELFF
TGTGCCAGTATGGGGAGGGCAACCGGGGAGCTGTTTTTT
>TRBV25-1|few|.|TRBJ2-7
CASTADRLYEQYF
TGTGCCAGCACCGCGGACAGACTGTACGAGCAGTACTTC
>TRBV5-6|.|.|TRBJ2-7
CASSSSSSFFEQYF
TGTGCCAGCAGCTCTTCCAGTTCCTTCTTCGAGCAGTACTTC
>TRBV30|.|.|TRBJ2-5
CAWSGNSGETQYF
TGTGCCTGGTCAGGGAATAGTGGGGAGACCCAGTACTTC
>TRBV28|.|TRBD1|TRBJ1-1
CATETGVNTEAFF
TGTGCCACCGAGACAGGGGTGAACACTGAAGCTTTCTTT
>TRBV5-1|.|TRBD2|TRBJ2-1
CASSWGLAGAHEQFF
TGCGCCAGCAGCTGGGGACTAGCGGGAGCCCATGAGCAGTTCTTC
>TRBV6-6|.|.|TRBJ2-3
CASSYSYTQYF
TGTGCCAGCAGTTACTCCTATACGCAGTATTTT
>TRBV6-5|once|TRBD2|TRBJ2-7
CAIRSGGSYEQYF
TGTGCCATCCGCTCCGGGGGGAGCTACGAGCAGTACTTC
>TRBV5-4|.|TRBD1|TRBJ1-5
CASSQRQGDQPQHF
TGTGCCAGCAGCCAAAGACAGGGGGATCAGCCCCAGCATTTT
>TRBV28|.|TRBD2|TRBJ2-2
CASSLSFLRSGRARNTGELFF
TGTGCCAGCAGTTTATCGTTCCTGCGGAGCGGGAGGGCCCGGAACACCGGGGAGCTGTTTTTT
>TRBV10-2|.|.|TRBJ1-5
CASSDRRVGQPQHF
TGCGCCAGCAGTGATCGGAGGGTAGGGCAGCCCCAGCATTTT
>TRBV7-9|few|TRBD2|TRBJ2-1
CSSSQPSGIYNEQFF
TGTTCCAGCAGCCAACCTAGCGGCATCTACAATGAGCAGTTCTTC
>TRBV11-2|.|.|TRBJ2-7
CASSLQGYEQYF
TGTGCCAGCAGCTTACAGGGCTACGAGCAGTACTTC
>TRBV5-5|.|TRBD1|TRBJ2-3
CASSLGTGSSTDTQYF
TGTGCCAGCAGCCTAGGGACAGGGTCTAGCACAGATACGCAGTATTTT